This is a list of T cell receptor beta chains from one sample in a study of blood T cell repertoires in COVID-19. This table comes from immunoSEQ multiplex PCR, and its TCRdb copy is limited to in-frame clones, with some not included. The top ten clones hold about 10% of a sample with about 120,000 clones, about four fifths of them seen once. Input material: peripheral blood. These receptors were taken from a human donor in a cohort sampled during active COVID-19. CDR3s include the opening cysteine and the closing phenylalanine or tryptophan. Each record gives: clone size, V gene, J gene, D gene, CDR3 DNA, CDR3 protein. D genes are given only for firm matches. The size entry is marked missing in some rows and otherwise reads once, few, many or a size class.

clone size: NA
V gene: TRBV11-2
J gene: TRBJ2-5
D gene: NA
CDR3 DNA: TGTGCCAGCAGCTTGGCCTCCGGACTGCTCCGGGTGGCCCAGTACTTC
CDR3 protein: CASSLASGLLRVAQYF

clone size: NA
V gene: TRBV15
J gene: TRBJ1-3
D gene: TRBD1
CDR3 DNA: TGTGCCACGAAAAAAGGTTCGACAGGGGGGCCCGGAAACACCATATATTTT
CDR3 protein: CATKKGSTGGPGNTIYF

clone size: NA
V gene: TRBV30
J gene: TRBJ2-7
D gene: NA
CDR3 DNA: TGTGCCTGGATAAAGGGGTACGAGCAGTACTTC
CDR3 protein: CAWIKGYEQYF

clone size: once
V gene: TRBV10-1
J gene: TRBJ1-5
D gene: NA
CDR3 DNA: TGCGCCAGCAGTGATGGGGGGATGAGGAGCAATCAGCCCCAGCATTTT
CDR3 protein: CASSDGGMRSNQPQHF

clone size: NA
V gene: TRBV6-5
J gene: TRBJ1-1
D gene: NA
CDR3 DNA: TGTGCCAGCAGTTACGGGGGCAGGGTGACGAACACTGAAGCTTTCTTT
CDR3 protein: CASSYGGRVTNTEAFF

clone size: NA
V gene: TRBV5-8
J gene: TRBJ1-1
D gene: NA
CDR3 DNA: TGTGCCAGCAGCTTGGTGCGGGGGCTCACTGAAGCTTTCTTT
CDR3 protein: CASSLVRGLTEAFF

clone size: once
V gene: TRBV11-2
J gene: TRBJ2-5
D gene: TRBD1
CDR3 DNA: TGTGCCAGCAGCCTGGGACAGTACCAAGAGACCCAGTACTTC
CDR3 protein: CASSLGQYQETQYF

clone size: NA
V gene: TRBV10-3
J gene: TRBJ2-3
D gene: TRBD1
CDR3 DNA: TGTGCCATCACTCCGACAGGGGAACGTTCGGATACGCAGTATTTT
CDR3 protein: CAITPTGERSDTQYF

clone size: NA
V gene: TRBV7-7
J gene: TRBJ2-2
D gene: NA
CDR3 DNA: TGTGCTAGCAGACAGGAGGGTTACACCGGGGAGCTGTTTTTT
CDR3 protein: CASRQEGYTGELFF

clone size: NA
V gene: TRBV10-2
J gene: TRBJ2-1
D gene: TRBD2
CDR3 DNA: TGCGCCAGCAGTGAACTAGCGGGAGGATGGGGCAATGAGCAGTTCTTC
CDR3 protein: CASSELAGGWGNEQFF

clone size: few
V gene: TRBV30
J gene: TRBJ1-1
D gene: NA
CDR3 DNA: TGTGCCTGGAGTGGCAGGGCCTCGGGCACTGAAGCTTTCTTT
CDR3 protein: CAWSGRASGTEAFF

clone size: once
V gene: TRBV6-2/TRBV6-3
J gene: TRBJ2-7
D gene: TRBD2
CDR3 DNA: TGTGCCAGCAGTCCGGCCGGGCGGGGGGCCTCCTACGAGCAGTACTTC
CDR3 protein: CASSPAGRGASYEQYF

clone size: NA
V gene: TRBV19
J gene: TRBJ1-5
D gene: TRBD1
CDR3 DNA: TGTGCCAGTAGTCGGGGGACAGGGGCGGCAGGTCAGCCCCAGCATTTT
CDR3 protein: CASSRGTGAAGQPQHF

clone size: NA
V gene: TRBV27
J gene: TRBJ2-2
D gene: TRBD2
CDR3 DNA: TGTGCCAGCAGTTCAAAAGCGGGAGTGAGCGGGGAGCTGTTTTTT
CDR3 protein: CASSSKAGVSGELFF

clone size: NA
V gene: TRBV6-1
J gene: TRBJ1-6
D gene: NA
CDR3 DNA: TGTGCCAGCAGTGTCCGATCAATTCTAGGGGATAATTCACCCCTCCACTTT
CDR3 protein: CASSVRSILGDNSPLHF

clone size: NA
V gene: TRBV7-2
J gene: TRBJ2-7
D gene: TRBD2
CDR3 DNA: TGTGCCAGCAGCCCCACAGTCCCTAGCGGGGGTTTTGACGAGCAGTACTTC
CDR3 protein: CASSPTVPSGGFDEQYF

clone size: NA
V gene: TRBV5-3
J gene: TRBJ2-3
D gene: TRBD2
CDR3 DNA: TGTGCCAGAAGCTCCCCTCGGGACTACAGCACAGATACGCAGTATTTT
CDR3 protein: CARSSPRDYSTDTQYF

clone size: once
V gene: TRBV5-7
J gene: TRBJ2-2
D gene: TRBD1
CDR3 DNA: TGTGCCAGCAGCTTAGCGACAGGGATCACCGGGGAGCTGTTTTTT
CDR3 protein: CASSLATGITGELFF

clone size: NA
V gene: TRBV7-3
J gene: TRBJ2-1
D gene: NA
CDR3 DNA: TGTGCCAGCAGCTTAAGGGCAGTTTCCACCTACAATGAGCAGTTCTTC
CDR3 protein: CASSLRAVSTYNEQFF

clone size: NA
V gene: TRBV6-5
J gene: TRBJ1-3
D gene: TRBD1
CDR3 DNA: TGTGCCAGCAGCCGAACAGGGGCTGGAAACACCATATATTTT
CDR3 protein: CASSRTGAGNTIYF

clone size: NA
V gene: TRBV15
J gene: TRBJ2-3
D gene: TRBD2
CDR3 DNA: TGTGCCACCAGCAGAGTAGCGGGAGCAGGGACAGATACGCAGTATTTT
CDR3 protein: CATSRVAGAGTDTQYF

clone size: NA
V gene: TRBV27
J gene: TRBJ2-7
D gene: TRBD2
CDR3 DNA: TGTGCCAGCAGTTTAAGAGTCCTAGCGGGAGTCCACGAGCAGTACTTC
CDR3 protein: CASSLRVLAGVHEQYF

clone size: NA
V gene: TRBV5-1
J gene: TRBJ1-1
D gene: NA
CDR3 DNA: TGCGCCAGCAGCTTGGTTCCAGGAAGAAACACTGAAGCTTTCTTT
CDR3 protein: CASSLVPGRNTEAFF

clone size: NA
V gene: TRBV28
J gene: TRBJ2-1
D gene: NA
CDR3 DNA: TGTGCCAGCAGACGAAGATCGAGCGGAACCTACAATGAGCAGTTCTTC
CDR3 protein: CASRRRSSGTYNEQFF